This T cell receptor beta chain was retrieved from a study of blood T cell repertoires in COVID-19. Study in general: The samples span acute and convalescent COVID-19 from the United States, Italy and Spain. The analysed material was cDNA or gDNA that came from T cells, B-cell-depleted T cells, or PBMCs.

In the original processing: Reference gene primers were amplified, and this amplification served to estimate nucleated cell counts. Profiling relied on immunoSEQ multiplex PCR, and the TCRdb table lists in-frame clones only, not all of them. The V and J calls and clone size are taken from that table; D and trimming were inferred from the DNA. The repertoire holds about 83,000 clones, with about 82% as singletons. The receptor was isolated from a woman older than 75 in a cohort sampled during active or convalescent COVID-19. Sequencing was performed on peripheral blood.

CDR3 sequence reads: CASSLEGANTEAFF. CDR3 DNA sequence: TGTGCCAGCAGCTTAGAGGGGGCGAACACTGAAGCTTTCTTT. The chain is built from TRBV7-3 and TRBJ1-1; 7 positions agree with TRBD1. This CDR3 spans 14 amino acids. Trimming at V came to 2 bases and at J to 1 base, leaving 1 base not matched to a gene. Germline V gene sequence: CDR1 SGHTA, CDR2 FQGTGA.